This TCR beta chain was recovered during a study of T cell responses to AZD1222 COVID-19 vaccine. Study conclusions and caveats: There were mostly white British donors and more females than males, and clonal diversity was possibly underestimated. CD4 TCRs covered the whole spike, strongest at regions 160-218 and 743-854. Elevations in Spike-specific TCR breadth and depth followed administration of two AZD1222 doses.

The germline CDR1 and CDR2 sequences are WNHNN and SYGVQD (reference sequence). This CDR3 has 16 amino acids. With 2 bases clipped from V and 0 bases from J, the junction kept 3 bases outside the gene matches. Measured with immunoSEQ multiplex PCR; TCRdb has only the in-frame clones, and not every one. In the table there are about 150,000 clones, 80% to 95% of which are singletons. About this clone itself: Antigen unknown.

This sequence originates from an adult in good health. The genes are TRBV10-1 and TRBJ2-1; the match to TRBD2 covers 8 bases. The material sequenced was peripheral blood, taken on day 0 of AZD1222 vaccination. In DNA form, the CDR3 reads TGCGCCAGCAGTGAGCTGGCGGGGGGCTCCTACAATGAGCAGTTCTTC. This encodes CASSELAGGSYNEQFF.